This TCR beta chain was profiled in a study of T cell clonality in common variable immunodeficiency. TCRdb keeps only in-frame clones here, not all; method: immunoSEQ multiplex PCR. Listed for the sample are some 53,000 clones, none seen a single time. CDR3 size: 14 residues. Germline assignment: CDR1 SGHTA and CDR2 FQGNSA. With respect to this clone: The read gets to within 3 residues of the CDR3 end, and the germline J gene fills in the rest.

The rearrangement uses TRBV7-2 and TRBJ1-2; D is unresolved. Sequencing used peripheral blood mononuclear cells. This TCR was sampled from a person aged 18 to 69 in good health. CDR3 DNA (partial): TGTGCCAGCAGCACGACTAGCGGGAGTTACGAC. Its protein is CASSTTSGSYD. The entire CDR3 protein is CASSTTSGSYDYTF.